The rows below give T cell receptor beta chains drawn from one sample of a study of blood T cell repertoires in COVID-19. Method: immunoSEQ multiplex PCR; TCRdb's copy keeps in-frame clones and lacks some. There are under 35,000 clones in the sample; 80% to 90% occur only once, and 10% lies in the top ten. Sequences were obtained from peripheral blood. The receptors were sampled from a man aged 55 to 70 with acute or convalescent COVID-19. Both conserved end residues are part of each CDR3. A D gene is named only where the DNA matches it firmly. Clone size is not always given. Where it is, it says once, few, many or a class for expanded clones.

D gene: .; J gene: TRBJ1-5; clone size: .; V gene: TRBV27; CDR3 protein: CASSLWGGQGMGKNQPQHF; CDR3 DNA: TGTGCCAGCAGTTTATGGGGTGGTCAGGGGATGGGAAAAAATCAGCCCCAGCATTTT
D gene: TRBD1; J gene: TRBJ1-4; clone size: .; V gene: TRBV7-9; CDR3 protein: CASSLGGTGNEKLFF; CDR3 DNA: TGTGCCAGCAGCTTAGGGGGGACAGGGAATGAAAAACTGTTTTTT
D gene: .; J gene: TRBJ2-7; clone size: .; V gene: TRBV7-2; CDR3 protein: CASSLGTFLPYEQYF; CDR3 DNA: TGTGCCAGCAGCTTGGGGACTTTCTTACCCTACGAGCAGTACTTC
D gene: .; J gene: TRBJ1-1; clone size: .; V gene: TRBV3-1/TRBV3-2; CDR3 protein: CASSSGESNTEAFF; CDR3 DNA: TGTGCCAGCAGTTCAGGGGAATCGAACACTGAAGCTTTCTTT
D gene: TRBD2; J gene: TRBJ2-1; clone size: few; V gene: TRBV9; CDR3 protein: CASSVGGSLSYNEQFF; CDR3 DNA: TGTGCCAGCAGCGTAGGCGGGAGTTTATCCTACAATGAGCAGTTCTTC
D gene: TRBD1; J gene: TRBJ1-1; clone size: .; V gene: TRBV11-3; CDR3 protein: CASSLRTGAGAEAFF; CDR3 DNA: TGTGCCAGCAGCCTGCGGACAGGGGCGGGAGCTGAAGCTTTCTTT
D gene: TRBD1; J gene: TRBJ1-4; clone size: .; V gene: TRBV7-9; CDR3 protein: CASSLGGTGRLEEGEKLFF; CDR3 DNA: TGTGCCAGCAGCTTAGGTGGGACAGGGCGGCTCGAGGAGGGTGAAAAACTGTTTTTT
D gene: TRBD1; J gene: TRBJ1-1; clone size: .; V gene: TRBV7-3; CDR3 protein: CASSSQGGNTEAFF; CDR3 DNA: TGTGCCAGCAGTTCTCAGGGGGGTAACACTGAAGCTTTCTTT
D gene: TRBD1; J gene: TRBJ2-5; clone size: .; V gene: TRBV7-9; CDR3 protein: CASSRAGTGWETQYF; CDR3 DNA: TGTGCCAGCAGCCGCGCCGGGACAGGGTGGGAGACCCAGTACTTC
D gene: .; J gene: TRBJ2-7; clone size: .; V gene: TRBV7-2; CDR3 protein: CASSVAYEQYF; CDR3 DNA: TGTGCCAGCAGCGTCGCCTACGAGCAGTACTTC
D gene: .; J gene: TRBJ2-1; clone size: .; V gene: TRBV7-6; CDR3 protein: CASSLGRARSSYNEQFF; CDR3 DNA: TGTGCCAGCAGCTTAGGCAGAGCGCGAAGCTCCTACAATGAGCAGTTCTTC
D gene: .; J gene: TRBJ1-1; clone size: .; V gene: TRBV11-2; CDR3 protein: CASSFVGTEAFF; CDR3 DNA: TGTGCCAGCAGCTTTGTCGGCACTGAAGCTTTCTTT